The 8 T cell receptor beta chains in this list originate from one sample, sequenced in a study of metastatic and nonmetastatic thyroid tumors. Via MiXCR, TCRdb re-called the PCR reads. In the table there are 45,000 to 65,000 clones, roughly 20% of which are singletons. Before thyroid surgery, none of the patients had received any treatment. What was sequenced was blood. Receptors were obtained from a female donor with papillary thyroid cancer or a benign thyroid nodule (not recorded which). Some clones in this sample may be carry-over from other donors' samples.

This clone was recorded at least ten times. The chain couples TRBV30 to TRBJ1-3; D gene ambiguous. The germline V gene encodes CDR1 GTSNPN and CDR2 SVGIG (reference sequence). CDR3 length equals 14 residues. V lost 3 bases and J lost 3, with 12 bases in between. CDR3: CAWRWWGGGNTIYF. As DNA, the CDR3 is TGTGCCTGGAGATGGTGGGGTGGTGGAAACACCATATATTTT.

V usage is TRBV20-1 and J usage is TRBJ1-2; D is perhaps TRBD1 (5 bases). CDR3 size: 12 residues. CDR1 is DFQATT and CDR2 is SNEGSKA in the germline V gene (reference sequence). V dropped 7 bases and J dropped 6 bases, with 15 bases sitting between them. The CDR3 region has the DNA TGCAGTGAGTCGGAAGGGGTAAATGGCTACACCTTC. The encoded protein is CSESEGVNGYTF.

This clone has ten or more counts. A much larger clone differs from this one at a single base, so this may be a read error. Other nucleotide sequences from this sample produce the same CDR3. The chain recombines TRBV28 with TRBJ1-3; D ambiguous. The length of the CDR3 is 14 residues. Germline assignment: CDR1 MDHEN and CDR2 SYDVKM. CDR3: CASRVSTLGNTVYF. The CDR3 DNA reads TGTGCCAGCAGGGTCTCTACGTTGGGAAACACCGTATATTTT.

This rearrangement joins TRBV6-1 to TRBJ1-6, with 9 positions matching TRBD1. The CDR3 runs 14 residues. V was pared by 5 bases and J by 7 bases, with 3 bases of the junction left unmatched. Germline CDR1 and CDR2: MNHNS and SASEGT. The CDR3 DNA follows: TGTGCCAGCAGTCGGACAGGGGAAAATTCACCCCTCCACTTT. Amino acids: CASSRTGENSPLHF.

Note on this clone: A much larger clonotype is one base distant, so this may be a read error. This sequence joins TRBV3-1 and TRBJ2-5, with 7 bases aligning to TRBD2. The germline V gene encodes CDR1 LGHDT and CDR2 YNNKEL (reference sequence). The CDR3 is 18 residues long. The CDR3 protein is CASSQGVRAGVGQDTQYF. The CDR3 DNA follows: TGTGCCAGCAGCCAAGGGGTTAGGGCGGGAGTAGGGCAAGATACCCAGTACTTC.

This clone was seen repeatedly, ten times or more. The rearrangement joins TRBV19 to TRBJ2-7; 8 nucleotides match TRBD1. Germline V CDR1 and CDR2: LNHDA, SQIVND (reference sequence). The junction had 6 bases not matched to a gene; V was cut back by 3 bases and J by 2 bases. CDR3 length equals 15 residues. In DNA, the CDR3 is TGTGCCAGTAGTATTGGGGCAGGGGGCACCTACGAGCAGTACTTC. Amino acids: CASSIGAGGTYEQYF.

By share of the sample, this clone is medium-sized (0.01 to 0.1%). The V gene is TRBV4-1, the J gene TRBJ1-5; D remains unclear. Germline lookup yields CDR1 MGHRA and CDR2 YSYEKL. V lost 0 bases and J 6 bases, leaving 6 bases between the germline ends. The CDR3 sequence is 13 residues long. The CDR3 coding sequence is TGCGCCAGCAGCCAAGATACTGGTCAGCCCCAGCATTTT. The encoded protein is CASSQDTGQPQHF.

This chain uses TRBV28 with TRBJ1-1; D perhaps matches TRBD1 (6 bases). The CDR3 loop spans 15 amino acids. Germline values: CDR1 MDHEN, CDR2 SYDVKM. V lost 7 bases and J lost 11, with 26 bases in between. The chain's CDR3 is CASNTRSRGDFRAFF. The DNA for the CDR3 is TGTGCCAGCAACACCCGTTCCAGGGGAGACTTTAGGGCTTTCTTT.